This T cell receptor beta chain stems from a study of long-term antiretroviral therapy in people with HIV. Whole-study findings and limits: Adherence to ART, viral resistance and therapy changes lacked any data. The range of CDR3 lengths in HIV repertoires proved narrower than that found in controls.

Post-ART PBMC samples numbered at least two per donor, and pre-ART ones at least one. Looked up from germline, CDR1 is SGHTA and CDR2 is FQGTGA. V shed 5 bases and J shed 2 bases, with 9 bases lying between them. The CDR3 consists of 13 residues. Notes on this clone: The antigen is undetermined.

This was the immunoSEQ v3.0 assay at survey level. Clones were sequenced by immunoSEQ multiplex PCR, and TCRdb holds only the in-frame ones, with some missing. The data contain just under 35,000 clones, approximately 81% of them singletons. J is TRBJ1-2 and V is TRBV7-3, with a weak D call TRBD1 (5 bases). Sequenced material: unsorted PBMCs, taken roughly 2.9 years before starting antiretroviral therapy. The origin of this receptor is a woman aged 25 to 39 with HIV. The CDR3 is CASSRRGNYGYTF. The CDR3 nucleotides are TGTGCCAGCAGCCGGCGGGGGAACTATGGCTACACCTTC.